The rows below give T cell receptor beta chains drawn from one sample of a study of regulatory and conventional T cells in RAG deficiency. Here immunoSEQ multiplex PCR was the method, and the copy in TCRdb shows in-frame clones only, minus some. The sample includes 45,000 to 50,000 clones, approximately 90% of them seen just once. In addition, the sample was reused for a study of regulatory T cells.

Sequencing was carried out using CD4+ effector T cells sorted from blood. These receptors were obtained from a human donor in good health. Each CDR3 is given with its conserved first and last residue. D genes are given only for firm matches. The listing skips clone size in some rows; elsewhere it reads once, few, many or a size class.

few	TRBV18	TRBJ1-3	NA	TGTGCCAGCTCACCATCGTTAGCACCGGGCGACACCATATATTTT	CASSPSLAPGDTIYF
NA	TRBV28	TRBJ1-6	TRBD1	TGTGCCAGCAGAGCAGAACGGACAGGGAATTCACCCCTCCACTTT	CASRAERTGNSPLHF
NA	TRBV28	TRBJ1-1	NA	TGTGCCAGCAGTTTACTCGAGACTGAAGCTTTCTTT	CASSLLETEAFF
NA	TRBV18	TRBJ2-3	NA	TGTGCCAGCTCACCAGGGTCCCCCACAGATACGCAGTATTTT	CASSPGSPTDTQYF
NA	TRBV27	TRBJ2-3	NA	TGTGCCAGCAGTTTGGACGGGGTCGGGGGAGATACGCAGTATTTT	CASSLDGVGGDTQYF
NA	TRBV6-1	TRBJ1-5	TRBD1	TGTGCCAGCAGTGCCGGACAGGGGTCGGGGCAGCCCCAGCATTTT	CASSAGQGSGQPQHF
once	TRBV6-5	TRBJ2-7	NA	TGTGCCAGCACCCCCGGTGGAGGAAAGCGGGAGCAGTACTTC	CASTPGGGKREQYF
NA	TRBV28	TRBJ2-1	TRBD2	TGTGCCAGCAGTTTGGGACTAGCGGGAAACAATGAGCAGTTCTTC	CASSLGLAGNNEQFF
NA	TRBV6-1	TRBJ2-1	NA	TGTGCCAGCAGACCACAGGGAAGTGGCTACAATGAGCAGTTCTTC	CASRPQGSGYNEQFF
NA	TRBV10-3	TRBJ2-3	TRBD2	TGTGCCATCAGTGAGGGTAGCGGGAGCACAGATACGCAGTATTTT	CAISEGSGSTDTQYF
NA	TRBV6-5	TRBJ2-7	NA	TGTGCCAGCAGTGAAAGGCCATTCGAGCAGTACTTC	CASSERPFEQYF
NA	TRBV5-6	TRBJ2-7	NA	TGTGCCAGCAGCTTGTACTTCGGCGGTAGCTCCTACGAGCAGTACTTC	CASSLYFGGSSYEQYF
NA	TRBV6-6	TRBJ2-7	TRBD1	TGTGCCAGCGCCGGACAGGAATCCTACGAGCAGTACTTC	CASAGQESYEQYF
NA	TRBV5-1	TRBJ2-1	NA	TGCGCCAGCAGCTTCAAGGACAGCCTCAATGAGCAGTTCTTC	CASSFKDSLNEQFF
NA	TRBV25-1	TRBJ1-6	NA	TGTGCCAGCAGTGAATTCGCAGGACGTGATAATTCACCCCTCCACTTT	CASSEFAGRDNSPLHF
NA	TRBV7-3	TRBJ1-2	NA	TGTGCCAGCAGCTTAGGGGACCAAACCGATGGCTACACCTTC	CASSLGDQTDGYTF
NA	TRBV5-1	TRBJ1-2	TRBD1	TGCGCCAGCAGCCTGATGGTGGCAGGGGGCTTTGGCTACACCTTC	CASSLMVAGGFGYTF
few	TRBV7-7	TRBJ2-1	TRBD1	TGTGCTAGCACTCCCGGGACAGGGGTTACTGAGCAGTTCTTC	CASTPGTGVTEQFF
NA	TRBV19	TRBJ1-2	NA	TGTGCCAGTAGTTTCGGGACGAACTATGGCTACACCTTC	CASSFGTNYGYTF
NA	TRBV6-1	TRBJ1-1	TRBD1	TGTGCCAGCAGTGGGCAGGGGGCTGGAATGAACACTGAAGCTTTCTTT	CASSGQGAGMNTEAFF
NA	TRBV5-1	TRBJ2-1	NA	TGCGCCAGCAGCTCTTGGGTCCTTTACAATGAGCAGTTCTTC	CASSSWVLYNEQFF
few	TRBV28	TRBJ1-3	NA	TGTGCCAGCAGTGCCCACCCTGGGGGAAACACCATATATTTT	CASSAHPGGNTIYF
NA	TRBV7-9	TRBJ1-5	TRBD1	TGTGCCAGCAGCTGGGAGGGACAGGGGCACCCCAATCAGCCCCAGCATTTT	CASSWEGQGHPNQPQHF
NA	TRBV2	TRBJ2-5	NA	TGTGCCAGCAGTGACAGGGAGCTCCGTCTCTCTAGGGAGCAGTACTTC	CASSDRELRLSREQYF
NA	TRBV18	TRBJ1-1	TRBD1	TGTGCCAGCTCACCACAGGGGGCGAACACTGAAGCTTTCTTT	CASSPQGANTEAFF
NA	TRBV18	TRBJ1-5	TRBD1	TGTGCCAGCTCACCTCCAGGGGGGGCGAAAAGGCCCCAGCATTTT	CASSPPGGAKRPQHF
NA	TRBV7-2	TRBJ1-1	TRBD1	TGTGCCAGCAGCCAACAGGGGTCCATAATCGGGGCTTTCTTT	CASSQQGSIIGAFF
NA	TRBV6-6	TRBJ1-1	NA	TGTGCCAGCAGTTACTCGGGACGGGGAAACACTGAAGCTTTCTTT	CASSYSGRGNTEAFF
NA	TRBV27	TRBJ2-5	TRBD1	TGTGCCAGCAGTCCCCCCTCCGGGACAGGCGACCAAGAGACCCAGTACTTC	CASSPPSGTGDQETQYF
NA	TRBV2	TRBJ1-4	TRBD1	TGTGCCAGCATTGCCCGGGACAGGAACAGGTTTAGGGAAAAACTGTTTTTT	CASIARDRNRFREKLFF